A single sample gave rise to the 10 T cell receptor beta chains below, sequenced in a study of blood T cell repertoires in COVID-19. Profiled with immunoSEQ multiplex PCR; TCRdb holds only in-frame clones, not every one. The sample includes 400,000 to 500,000 clones, more than 80% seen only once; the top ten take under 1.5%. Specimen: peripheral blood. The receptor source for this set is a woman younger than 45 with active or convalescent COVID-19.

The CDR3 nucleotides read TGTGCCGGGGGACTAGCGGGGGACCAAGAGACCCAGTACTTC. Its translation: CAGGLAGDQETQYF. The chain links TRBV6-5 to TRBJ2-5, with TRBD2 matching over 14 bases. The CDR3 covers 14 residues. Germline V gives CDR1 MNHEY, CDR2 SVGAGI. Losses at the gene ends were 11 bases for V and 0 bases for J; bases not matched to a gene: 2.

The chain couples TRBV7-6 to TRBJ2-5; 7 bases line up with TRBD2. The CDR3 sequence is 15 residues long. CDR1 is SGHVS and CDR2 is FNYEAQ in the germline V gene. V gave up 6 bases and J gave up 5 bases; unmatched junction bases: 12. CDR3 bases: TGTGCCAGCAGTTACCCGGGGGGTACAGAGGAGACCCAGTACTTC. Encoded protein: CASSYPGGTEETQYF.

The V call is TRBV4-1, the J call TRBJ1-3, with TRBD1 as a possible D gene (5 bases). Germline CDR1 is MGHRA and CDR2 is YSYEKL. Trimming took 5 bases from V and 0 from J, leaving 11 bases between them. This CDR3 contains 15 residues. The CDR3 spells CASSSTVYSGNTIYF. In DNA form, the CDR3 reads TGCGCCAGCAGCTCGACAGTATACTCTGGAAACACCATATATTTT.

The CDR3 reads CASSGTGGTFSGNTIYF. The CDR3 region has the DNA TGTGCCAGCAGTGGGACAGGGGGCACCTTCTCTGGAAACACCATATATTTT. The chain joins TRBV6-1 to TRBJ1-3; 11 bases line up with TRBD1. Germline V gene lookup returns CDR1 MNHNS and CDR2 SASEGT. V trimming: 4 bases; J trimming: 0 bases; junction bases outside the gene matches: 5. The CDR3 consists of 17 residues.

The V call is TRBV6-5, the J call TRBJ1-4; 7 nucleotides agree with TRBD1. The length of the CDR3 is 14 residues. J gave up 8 bases and V 6 bases, and 9 bases lay outside the gene matches. Germline V lookup: CDR1 MNHEY, CDR2 SVGAGI. This CDR3 reads CASRPGGQREKLFF. Written as DNA, the CDR3 is TGTGCCAGCAGACCAGGGGGACAGCGGGAAAAACTGTTTTTT.

Many counts were recorded for this clone. The genes are TRBV7-9 and TRBJ1-1, with a possible D match to TRBD1 (6 bases). Trimming shortened V by 5 bases and J by 5 bases, and 12 bases separated the two germline ends. The CDR3 extends over 13 amino acids. Germline CDR1 reads SEHNR; CDR2 reads FQNEAQ (reference sequence). The CDR3 DNA reads as TGTGCCAGCAGCCAACAGGGCGGGACTGAAGCTTTCTTT. It specifies CASSQQGGTEAFF.

The V gene is TRBV5-1, the J gene TRBJ2-3, with D perhaps TRBD2 (6 bases). The V end lost 4 bases, the J end lost 0 bases, and 12 bases lay between the germline ends. CDR3 length: 15 amino acids. Germline V gives CDR1 SGHRS, CDR2 YFSETQ. CDR3 coding DNA: TGCGCCAGCAGCGATGGAAGCGGGAGCACAGATACGCAGTATTTT. Its protein product is CASSDGSGSTDTQYF.

The chain couples TRBV12-3 or TRBV12-4 to TRBJ1-4; D not resolved. CDR3 length equals 13 residues. V dropped 3 bases and J dropped 7 bases, with 9 bases sitting between them. CDR3 protein: CASSFAASEKLFF. The CDR3, as DNA: TGTGCCAGCAGTTTCGCAGCGAGTGAAAAACTGTTTTTT.

This clone has only one observation. V gene TRBV7-9 combines with J gene TRBJ1-2; 7 bases fit TRBD1. V was clipped by 6 bases and J by 2 bases; unmatched bases: 6. This CDR3 spans 14 amino acids. Looked up from germline, CDR1 is SEHNR and CDR2 is FQNEAQ (reference sequence). DNA for the CDR3: TGTGCCAGCAGAACGACAGGGTCAAACTATGGCTACACCTTC. Its protein is CASRTTGSNYGYTF. The full variable domain, rest sourced from reference TRBV7-9 and TRBJ1-2, is DTGVSQNPRHKITKRGQNVTFRCDPISEHNRLYWYRQTLGQGPEFLTYFQNEAQLEKSRLLSDRFSAERPKGSFSTLEIQRTEQGDSAMYLCASRTTGSNYGYTFGSGTRLTVV.

The V and J genes are TRBV19 and TRBJ1-3; D perhaps matches TRBD1 (6 bases). Looked up from germline, CDR1 is LNHDA and CDR2 is SQIVND (reference sequence). With 5 bases removed from V and 0 bases from J, the gap between germline ends came to 8 bases. The CDR3 spans 14 residues. Written as DNA, the CDR3 is TGTGCCAGTAGTCGGACAGTCTCTGGAAACACCATATATTTT. Translation gives CASSRTVSGNTIYF.